The 15 T cell receptor beta chains below come from one sample, sequenced in a study of blood T cell repertoires in COVID-19. TCRdb's copy holds only in-frame clones and misses some; the assay was immunoSEQ multiplex PCR. Among 75,000 to 90,000 clones, over 65% were seen once, and the ten largest hold over 10%. Sample: peripheral blood. The receptors stem from a human donor in a cohort sampled during active COVID-19.

The chain carries TRBV6-5 and TRBJ2-3; D is possibly TRBD1 (5 bases). The CDR3 is 12 residues long. Trimming removed 10 bases from V and 4 bases from J, with 12 bases in between. The germline V gene has CDR1 MNHEY and CDR2 SVGAGI. The CDR3 region is CATQGRADTQYF. The CDR3 region has the DNA TGTGCCACCCAGGGTCGGGCAGATACGCAGTATTTT.

The rearrangement joins TRBV3-1 (or the pseudogene TRBV3-2) to TRBJ1-2; tentative D call: TRBD1 (5 bases). Trimming left V 0 bases short and J 7 bases short, with 21 bases between. The germline V gene has CDR1 LGHDT and CDR2 YNNKEL (reference sequence). The CDR3 is 17 amino acids. CDR3 in amino acids: CASSQDYAGRVGSGYTF. DNA for the CDR3: TGTGCCAGCAGCCAAGATTATGCCGGCAGGGTGGGAAGTGGCTACACCTTC.

The chain joins TRBV30 to TRBJ2-2, with 7 bases matching TRBD1. The CDR3 spans 13 residues. The V and J ends lost 8 bases and 2 bases, in that order; junction bases with no gene match: 5. CDR1 and CDR2 from the germline V gene are GTSNPN and SVGIG (reference sequence). CDR3 in amino acids: CAGRDSNTGELFF. CDR3 in DNA: TGTGCCGGCCGGGACAGTAACACCGGGGAGCTGTTTTTT. The full variable domain, its missing parts supplied by reference TRBV30 and TRBJ2-2, is SQTIHQWPATLVQPVGSPLSLECTVEGTSNPNLYWYRQAAGRGLQLLFYSVGIGQISSEVPQNLSASRPQDRQFILSSKKLLLSDSGFYLCAGRDSNTGELFFGEGSRLTVL.

V is TRBV3-1 (or the pseudogene TRBV3-2) and J is TRBJ1-5, with a tentative D call TRBD1 (6 bases). The V gene lost 1 base and the J gene lost 4 bases, with 32 bases spanning the gap. Germline CDR1 LGHDT, CDR2 YNNKEL (reference sequence). The CDR3 runs 22 residues. The CDR3 DNA follows: TGTGCCAGCAGCCAAGGCAGGGGTAATTTTTGCCGGGCTTCGGTTAGGAATCAGCCCCAGCATTTT. Translating gives CASSQGRGNFCRASVRNQPQHF.

The chain joins TRBV18 to TRBJ2-1; weak D call: TRBD2 (7 bases). V was shortened by 2 bases and J by 4 bases, with 15 bases between the two germline ends. The CDR3 runs to 16 residues. CDR1 and CDR2 (germline): KGHSH, LQKENI. DNA for the CDR3: TGTGCCAGCTCACCAGTGGGGGGGCCTTTATACAATGAGCAGTTCTTC. Protein: CASSPVGGPLYNEQFF.

As for this clone: Additional DNA sequences in this sample encode the identical CDR3. CDR3 sequence (DNA): TGCAGTGCTAGACGGGTCACTGAAGCTTTCTTT. It codes for CSARRVTEAFF. The chain joins TRBV20-1 to TRBJ1-1, with D hard to call. Trimming removed 2 bases at V and 4 bases at J, with 5 bases between. The germline gives CDR1 DFQATT, CDR2 SNEGSKA (reference sequence). The CDR3 runs 11 residues.

The chain links TRBV30 to TRBJ1-1, with 7 nucleotides matching TRBD1. The CDR3 contains 15 residues. Germline CDR1 GTSNPN, CDR2 SVGIG (reference sequence). After removal of 0 bases from V and 1 base from J, the junction contained 5 bases not matched to a gene. The CDR3 DNA follows: TGTGCCTGGAGTGTATCTCCAGGGGGGAACACTGAAGCTTTCTTT. Encoded protein: CAWSVSPGGNTEAFF.

This clone was seen once. The CDR3 protein is CAWSVGSETQYF. DNA for the CDR3: TGTGCCTGGAGTGTAGGTAGCGAGACCCAGTACTTC. The chain combines TRBV30 with TRBJ2-5; D gene unclear. The CDR3 spans 12 residues. Germline assignment: CDR1 GTSNPN and CDR2 SVGIG (reference sequence). Between the trimmed V and J ends, which lost 0 bases and 5 bases, there was a span of 7 bases.

A few counts support this clone. The chain recombines TRBV3-1 (or the pseudogene TRBV3-2) with TRBJ1-6, with a weak D call TRBD1 (6 bases). Germline assignment: CDR1 LGHDT and CDR2 YNNKEL (reference sequence). The V end lost 2 bases, the J end lost 8 bases, and 10 bases lay between the germline ends. This CDR3 is built from 14 residues. The chain's CDR3 is CASSQTTGYSPLHF. The CDR3 DNA reads TGTGCCAGCAGCCAAACCACAGGGTATTCACCCCTCCACTTT.

In nucleotides, the CDR3 is TGTGCCAGCAGCTTAAGTCCTAGCGGGAGCTACGAGCAGTACTTC. Encoded protein: CASSLSPSGSYEQYF. The rearrangement joins TRBV7-2 to TRBJ2-7; 10 bases are a match to TRBD2. The J segment lost 3 bases and the V segment lost 2 bases, leaving 4 bases of the junction unmatched. In germline, CDR1 is SGHTA, CDR2 FQGNSA. The CDR3 extends over 15 amino acids.

Comment on this clone: The germline gene is not matched at one end of the junction; a read error may be the cause. V and J are TRBV27 and TRBJ2-7; TRBD1 agrees at 10 bases. The germline gives CDR1 MNHEY, CDR2 SMNVEV (reference sequence). This CDR3 has 16 residues. Written as DNA, the CDR3 is TGTGCCAGCAGCTTATCGGCCGGGACAGGGGTTTACGAGCAGTACTTC. The encoded protein is CASSLSAGTGVYEQYF.

The gene calls are TRBV5-1 and TRBJ2-3; TRBD2 might be the D (6 bases). CDR3 size: 17 residues. V was clipped by 0 bases and J by 2 bases, with 16 bases between them. Per germline, CDR1 SGHRS and CDR2 YFSETQ. The CDR3 is CASSLEFGLATTDTQYF. The DNA for the CDR3 is TGCGCCAGCAGCTTGGAGTTTGGGCTAGCGACCACAGATACGCAGTATTTT.

The V call is TRBV5-1, the J call TRBJ2-3; 9 positions match TRBD2. The trim removed 3 bases at V and 2 bases at J, leaving 7 bases unmatched. The CDR3 totals 16 residues. Germline-derived CDR1 and CDR2 are SGHRS and YFSETQ. CDR3 in amino acids: CASSSRLAELTDTQYF. For the CDR3, the DNA is TGCGCCAGCAGCTCCAGACTAGCGGAACTCACAGATACGCAGTATTTT.

The chain uses TRBV10-3 and TRBJ2-7; the match to TRBD1 covers 10 bases. The CDR3 has 17 residues. The V segment lost 0 bases and the J segment 4 bases; nucleotides outside the gene matches: 9. CDR1 ENHRY and CDR2 SYGVKD come from the germline V gene. The CDR3 coding sequence is TGTGCCATCAGTGAGTCGATCACCGGGACAGGGGATTACGAGCAGTACTTC. Its translation is CAISESITGTGDYEQYF.

Only one count was recorded for this clone. This chain uses TRBV4-1 with TRBJ1-2; the match to TRBD1 covers 7 bases. This CDR3 is built from 18 residues. The germline V gene has CDR1 MGHRA and CDR2 YSYEKL. The junction had 10 bases not matched to a gene; V was cut back by 0 bases and J by 0 bases. In nucleotides, the CDR3 is TGCGCCAGCAGCCAAGATTGGACTGGGACAGCGACTAACTATGGCTACACCTTC. The encoded protein is CASSQDWTGTATNYGYTF.